A selection of T cell receptor beta chains follows, all from one sample in a study of CD8+ T cells in alopecia areata. Sequencing was performed with immunoSEQ multiplex PCR; in TCRdb, only in-frame clones are kept and a portion is missing. Here the sample spans some 200,000 clones, about 57% being singletons. The sequencing here drew on CD4+ T cells sorted from blood, taken at week 4, from a patient treated with tofacitinib. These receptor sequences come from a human donor with alopecia areata. Both conserved end residues are trimmed from each CDR3. Each record gives: J gene, V gene, CDR3 protein.

>TRBJ2-3|TRBV14
ASSFTLGSGTDTQY
>TRBJ2-4|TRBV7-2
ASSRTGSPLLAKNIQY
>TRBJ1-2|TRBV5-1
ASSLAIGPSVKADYGYT
>TRBJ1-5|TRBV30
AWDTGGNQPQH
>TRBJ2-1|TRBV15
ATSRDPEGSRYDEQF
>TRBJ1-2|TRBV29-1
SGSDRDSYGYT
>TRBJ2-3|TRBV5-1
ASKRGGGTDTQY
>TRBJ2-1|TRBV7-8
ASSLGSIGSYNEQF
>TRBJ2-2|TRBV6-5
ASSFRAGELF
>TRBJ2-2|TRBV29-1
SVSGAASGNTGELF
>TRBJ1-5|TRBV7-2
ASSLEWHHLQPQH
>TRBJ1-2|TRBV7-2
ASSLSGYGYT
>TRBJ2-7|TRBV2
ASSPPTYYEQY
>TRBJ2-3|TRBV7-9
ASSLDPTSGGTQY
>TRBJ1-1|TRBV30
AWSVNLGTEAF
>TRBJ2-2|TRBV5-1
ASSLYAGANTGELF
>TRBJ1-1|TRBV29-1
SGATGRDTEAF
>TRBJ1-5|TRBV2
ASRGTGSGNQPQH
>TRBJ1-1|TRBV30
AWSLKGRTKLNTEAF
>TRBJ1-2|TRBV29-1
SVEGDREDYGYT
>TRBJ2-3|TRBV29-1
SVEYARGGSTDTQY
>TRBJ2-2|TRBV28
ASSHPRGHENTGELF
>TRBJ1-2|TRBV19
ASSAPGGSRYGYT
>TRBJ2-2|TRBV23-1
ARNPSRQVLTTGELF
>TRBJ1-1|TRBV29-1
SVAGLGLS
>TRBJ2-3|TRBV6-5
ASSFGWQGATDTQY
>TRBJ1-2|TRBV29-1
SVQTGGRYGYT
>TRBJ1-6|TRBV30
AGGTDGSYNSPLH
>TRBJ2-7|TRBV10-2
ASSEAYEQY
>TRBJ2-2|TRBV10-3
AISDLGTGNTGELF
>TRBJ1-1|TRBV2
ASSIRTQNTEAF
>TRBJ2-3|TRBV11-3
ASSLRARENTQY
>TRBJ2-3|TRBV27
ASHRGQRTDTQY
>TRBJ2-7|TRBV2
AGNLGGSSYEQY
>TRBJ2-3|TRBV29-1
SVVVGGGDTQY
>TRBJ2-3|TRBV10-3
AISEPQGAVTDTQY
>TRBJ1-2|TRBV7-2
ASSPGGTNYGYT
>TRBJ2-3|TRBV11-1
ASSLFGTPSTDTQY
>TRBJ2-5|TRBV11-2
ASSTSGSETQY
>TRBJ2-2|TRBV5-1
ASGLAGGRGTGELF
>TRBJ2-5|TRBV20-1
SATRETQY
>TRBJ2-1|TRBV2
ASSGDYNEQF
>TRBJ1-1|TRBV30
AWRRVVNTEAF
>TRBJ2-3|TRBV5-6
ASSSRGGYTQY
>TRBJ1-6|TRBV4-3
ASSQEVQSSYNSPLH
>TRBJ2-7|TRBV6-5
ASSKTGTYEQY
>TRBJ1-5|TRBV5-6
ASSLSVAAQGGQPQH
>TRBJ2-4|TRBV4-3
ASSQEGLAGNIQY
>TRBJ2-1|TRBV7-2
ASSLTHLTYNEQF
>TRBJ2-3|TRBV29-1
SVDLTDTQY
>TRBJ1-6|TRBV6-4
ASSVTGTGSSPLH
>TRBJ2-2|TRBV5-1
ASSLEWRGPTGELF
>TRBJ1-2|TRBV6-1
ASSGATGTAYGYT
>TRBJ1-1|TRBV5-1
ASSLESEAF
>TRBJ1-5|TRBV27
ASSPDSNNQPQH